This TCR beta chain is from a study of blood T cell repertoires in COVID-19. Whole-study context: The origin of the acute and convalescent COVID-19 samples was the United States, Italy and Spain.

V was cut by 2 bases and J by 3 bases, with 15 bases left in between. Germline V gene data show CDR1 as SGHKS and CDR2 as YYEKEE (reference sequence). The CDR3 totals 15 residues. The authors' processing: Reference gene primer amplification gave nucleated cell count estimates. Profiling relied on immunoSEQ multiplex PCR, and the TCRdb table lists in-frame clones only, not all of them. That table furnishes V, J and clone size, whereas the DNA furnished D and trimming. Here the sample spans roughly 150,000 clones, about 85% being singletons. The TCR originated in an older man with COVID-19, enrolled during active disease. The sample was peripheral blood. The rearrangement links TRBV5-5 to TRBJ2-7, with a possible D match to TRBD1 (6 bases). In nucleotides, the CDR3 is TGTGCCAGCAGCTTAACCGGGACATTGGACTACGAGCAGTACTTC. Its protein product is CASSLTGTLDYEQYF.